The 16 T cell receptor beta chains below all came from one sample that was sequenced in a study of T cell responses to AZD1222 COVID-19 vaccine. The protocol was immunoSEQ multiplex PCR, while the TCRdb copy is restricted to in-frame clones and leaves out a portion. The sample shows about 190,000 clones, approximately 92% of them seen only once. The input for sequencing was peripheral blood, taken on day 0 of AZD1222 vaccination. The receptors were gathered from an adult in good health.

The chain recombines TRBV6-6 with TRBJ1-5; D is possibly TRBD1 (5 bases). In germline, CDR1 is MNHNY, CDR2 SVGAGI (reference sequence). The CDR3 contains 18 residues. Trimming took off 5 bases at V and 0 bases at J, with 20 bases between the two ends. In DNA form, the CDR3 reads TGTGCCAGCAGTCAACGTAAAGGGGCCGATATTAGCAATCAGCCCCAGCATTTT. Its protein is CASSQRKGADISNQPQHF.

This clone showed up just a few times. The chain employs TRBV7-2 and TRBJ1-1; unclear D gene. Trimming removed 1 base from V and 6 bases from J, with 12 bases in between. The CDR3 contains 14 residues. The germline CDR1 and CDR2 sequences are SGHTA and FQGNSA. CDR3 protein: CASSLVRRNAEAFF. The CDR3 DNA follows: TGTGCCAGCAGCTTAGTACGGCGCAACGCTGAAGCTTTCTTT. The whole variable domain, filled in from reference TRBV7-2 and TRBJ1-1, reads GAGVSQSPSNKVTEKGKDVELRCDPISGHTALYWYRQSLGQGLEFLIYFQGNSAPDKSGLPSDRFSAERTGGSVSTLTIQRTQQEDSAVYLCASSLVRRNAEAFFGQGTRLTVV.

J is TRBJ1-5 and V is TRBV29-1; D is unresolved. Germline CDR1 reads SQVTM; CDR2 reads ANQGSEA. Trimming stripped 4 bases from V and 4 bases from J, with 11 bases between. The CDR3 spans 13 residues. CDR3 in DNA: TGCAGCGTTGGTGTAGTACGAAATCAGCCCCAGCATTTT. It is translated as CSVGVVRNQPQHF.

This chain uses TRBV7-9 with TRBJ2-5, with TRBD1 matching 10 bases. The V segment lost 2 bases and the J segment 2 bases; nucleotides outside the gene matches: 5. Germline CDR1 reads SEHNR; CDR2 reads FQNEAQ (reference sequence). This CDR3 is 16 amino acids long. The CDR3 protein is CASSLRVGQGQETQYF. The CDR3, as DNA: TGTGCCAGCAGCTTAAGGGTGGGACAGGGGCAAGAGACCCAGTACTTC.

The chain recombines TRBV7-9 with TRBJ1-2; D call uncertain. The germline V gene has CDR1 SEHNR and CDR2 FQNEAQ (reference sequence). V lost 5 bases, J lost 8 bases, and 15 bases lay in between. CDR3 size: 13 residues. CDR3 sequence: CASSGGLREGYTF. Written as DNA, the CDR3 is TGTGCCAGCAGCGGCGGACTGCGCGAGGGCTACACCTTC.

The chain carries TRBV4-2 and TRBJ1-2, with TRBD1 identical over 7 bases. Trimming cost V 1 base and J 8 bases; bases outside gene matches: 10. This CDR3 has 15 amino acids. Germline V gives CDR1 LGHNA, CDR2 YNFKEQ. The chain's CDR3 is CASSQGGQVGTGYTF. CDR3 nucleotide sequence: TGTGCCAGCAGCCAAGGCGGACAGGTTGGTACCGGCTACACCTTC.

The CDR3 loop reads CAISDRTGNVKAAFF. CDR3 sequence (DNA): TGTGCCATCAGTGACCGAACAGGGAACGTAAAGGCAGCTTTCTTT. The rearrangement joins TRBV10-3 to TRBJ1-1, with D possibly TRBD1 on 6 matching bases. The V end lost 3 bases, the J end lost 10 bases, and 21 bases lay between the germline ends. Germline lookup yields CDR1 ENHRY and CDR2 SYGVKD. The CDR3 spans 15 residues.

V is TRBV5-6 and J is TRBJ1-1; no clear D. Germline CDR1 and CDR2: SGHDT and YYEEEE. The CDR3 extends over 11 amino acids. The V end lost 0 bases, the J end lost 11 bases, and 8 bases lay between the germline ends. The CDR3 region has the DNA TGTGCCAGCAGCTTGGGCGGGAAGGCTTTCTTT. It translates to CASSLGGKAFF.

The chain combines TRBV5-1 with TRBJ2-1; tentative D call: TRBD2 (6 bases). The germline V gene has CDR1 SGHRS and CDR2 YFSETQ. The CDR3 is made up of 14 amino acids. With 7 bases removed from V and 6 bases from J, the gap between germline ends came to 17 bases. CDR3 nucleotide sequence: TGCGCCAGCGGCAGGAGGGACGGCACCAATGAGCAGTTCTTC. Protein: CASGRRDGTNEQFF.

This chain links TRBV7-7 with TRBJ2-2, with a tentative D call TRBD1 (5 bases). V gave up 2 bases and J gave up 0 bases, with 7 bases separating them. Per the germline V gene, CDR1 is SSHAT and CDR2 is FNYEAQ (reference sequence). CDR3 length: 15 residues. The CDR3 is CASSLRTTNTGELFF. DNA for the CDR3: TGTGCCAGCAGCTTACGGACAACGAACACCGGGGAGCTGTTTTTT.

This chain uses TRBV19 with TRBJ1-2; 8 positions agree with TRBD1. With V trimmed by 4 bases and J by 6 bases, 1 base remained unmatched. CDR3 length equals 12 residues. Germline V lookup: CDR1 LNHDA, CDR2 SQIVND (reference sequence). CDR3: CASSRGQDGYTF. CDR3 bases: TGTGCCAGTAGTAGGGGACAGGATGGCTACACCTTC.

The gene calls are TRBV9 and TRBJ1-5; no firm D call. This CDR3 is built from 14 residues. Germline V gene sequence: CDR1 SGDLS, CDR2 YYNGEE. V was clipped by 4 bases and J by 1 base, with 9 bases between them. The CDR3 bases are TGTGCCAGCAGCCACGGACCCAGCAATCAGCCCCAGCATTTT. It encodes CASSHGPSNQPQHF.

This clone was recorded a few times. This chain joins TRBV7-2 and TRBJ1-4, with no clear D. The CDR3 has 15 amino acids. Germline loops: CDR1 SGHTA, CDR2 FQGNSA. V lost 1 base to trimming and J lost 7 bases, with 13 bases between them. CDR3 bases: TGTGCCAGCAGCTTAGTGGGCACCACGGGTGAAAAACTGTTTTTT. It specifies CASSLVGTTGEKLFF. The variable domain in full, completed from reference TRBV7-2 and TRBJ1-4, reads GAGVSQSPSNKVTEKGKDVELRCDPISGHTALYWYRQSLGQGLEFLIYFQGNSAPDKSGLPSDRFSAERTGGSVSTLTIQRTQQEDSAVYLCASSLVGTTGEKLFFGSGTQLSVL.

This chain connects TRBV24-1 to TRBJ2-7, with unresolved D. The CDR3 is made up of 11 amino acids. Trimming pared 5 bases from V and 3 bases from J, leaving 4 bases between. Germline-derived CDR1 and CDR2 are KGHDR and SFDVKD. This CDR3 is CATSVGYEQYF. In nucleotides, the CDR3 is TGTGCCACCAGTGTGGGCTACGAGCAGTACTTC.

CDR3 protein: CASSTPGGDTEAFF. CDR3 nucleotides: TGTGCCAGTAGTACGCCCGGGGGGGACACTGAAGCTTTCTTT. This chain links TRBV19 with TRBJ1-1; D is possibly TRBD1 (5 bases). The CDR3 spans 14 residues. V shed 4 bases and J shed 3 bases, with 12 bases lying between them. The germline gives CDR1 LNHDA, CDR2 SQIVND (reference sequence).

This chain uses TRBV2 with TRBJ2-7; D is perhaps TRBD2 (5 bases). V shed 5 bases and J shed 4 bases, with 18 bases lying between them. This CDR3 comprises 15 residues. From germline, CDR1 is SNHLY and CDR2 FYNNEI. CDR3 protein: CASSSSWPDPYEQYF. The CDR3 DNA sequence: TGTGCCAGCAGTTCTAGCTGGCCGGACCCTTACGAGCAGTACTTC.